These 26 T cell receptor beta chains were sequenced from one sample in a study of blood T cell repertoires in COVID-19 (TCRdb year 2020). Preparation of the library involved the immunoSEQ multiplex PCR assay. The source is immuneACCESS, and TCRdb retained only in-frame sequences with V and J called. Part of the clones is not carried over; for the studies checked, unresolved V genes explain less than half of this, and the remainder is unexplained. For this sample the table gives about 180,000 clones, of which about four fifths were detected only once. More than 5.5% of the sample rests with the top ten. The sequenced sample consisted of peripheral blood. The receptors here all came from a human donor in a cohort sampled during active COVID-19.

This chain joins TRBV7-9 and TRBJ1-2, with D tentatively TRBD1 (5 bases). The V end was cut by 5 bases, the J end by 1 base, with 8 bases between. The germline V gene has CDR1 SEHNR and CDR2 FQNEAQ (reference sequence). The CDR3 sequence is 13 residues long. CDR3 coding DNA: TGTGCCAGCAGCCCGGACAATAACTATGGCTACACCTTC. It codes for CASSPDNNYGYTF.

This clone was found a few times. V gene TRBV7-6 combines with J gene TRBJ2-1; 12 bases are a match to TRBD2. The V and J ends lost 5 bases and 5 bases, in that order; junction bases with no gene match: 4. The germline CDR1 and CDR2 sequences are SGHVS and FNYEAQ. The CDR3 covers 15 residues. Written as DNA, the CDR3 is TGTGCCAGCAGCATCCTAGCGGGGGGGGACAATGAGCAGTTCTTC. Its translation is CASSILAGGDNEQFF.

This clone was observed a handful of times. V usage is TRBV4-2 and J usage is TRBJ1-4; 7 nucleotides match TRBD1. CDR3 length: 17 amino acids. CDR1 LGHNA and CDR2 YNFKEQ come from the germline V gene. Trimming removed 1 base from V and 7 bases from J; junction bases left unmatched: 12. CDR3 in amino acids: CASSQVPHGTEVEKLFF. The CDR3 region has the DNA TGTGCCAGCAGCCAAGTCCCCCACGGGACAGAAGTTGAAAAACTGTTTTTT.

The gene calls are TRBV19 and TRBJ2-7; TRBD1 matches 8 bases. CDR1 is LNHDA, CDR2 SQIVND, per germline (reference sequence). V shed 8 bases and J 6 bases; nucleotides not matched to a gene: 3. CDR3 length equals 11 residues. CDR3 coding DNA: TGTGCCAGTGAAACAGGGGGCGAGCAGTACTTC. Translated, it gives CASETGGEQYF. Full variable domain (remainder filled in from reference TRBV19 and TRBJ2-7): DGGITQSPKYLFRKEGQNVTLSCEQNLNHDAMYWYRQDPGQGLRLIYYSQIVNDFQKGDIAEGYSVSREKKESFPLTVTSAQKNPTAFYLCASETGGEQYFGPGTRLTVT.

The chain couples TRBV6-5 to TRBJ2-5; D not resolved. V was clipped by 6 bases and J by 2 bases, with 7 bases between them. Per germline, CDR1 MNHEY and CDR2 SVGAGI. The CDR3 spans 12 residues. CDR3 protein: CASSSSQETQYF. CDR3 nucleotide sequence: TGTGCCAGCAGCAGTTCTCAAGAGACCCAGTACTTC.

The chain links TRBV15 to TRBJ2-5; 9 nucleotides align to TRBD1. From germline, CDR1 is LNHNV and CDR2 YYDKDF (reference sequence). Losses at the gene ends were 3 bases for V and 4 bases for J; bases not matched to a gene: 6. The CDR3 length is 15 residues. CDR3 region: CATSSRDRARETQYF. The CDR3 DNA reads as TGTGCCACCAGCAGCCGGGACAGGGCTAGAGAGACCCAGTACTTC. Full variable domain (missing parts from reference TRBV15 and TRBJ2-5): DAMVIQNPRYQVTQFGKPVTLSCSQTLNHNVMYWYQQKSSQAPKLLFHYYDKDFNNEADTPDNFQSRRPNTSFCFLDIRSPGLGDTAMYLCATSSRDRARETQYFGPGTRLLVL.

This clone was counted only a few times. The chain uses TRBV5-6 and TRBJ1-1; maybe TRBD1 (5 bases). The CDR3 has 11 amino acids. V shed 7 bases and J shed 12 bases, with 16 bases lying between them. Germline values: CDR1 SGHDT, CDR2 YYEEEE. CDR3 sequence: CASGTQGQTFF. The CDR3 DNA follows: TGTGCCAGCGGAACTCAGGGCCAGACTTTCTTT.

J is TRBJ2-3 and V is TRBV18, with D possibly being TRBD1 (6 bases). Germline V gene sequence: CDR1 KGHSH, CDR2 LQKENI. CDR3 length equals 16 residues. Trimming removed 4 bases at V and 6 bases at J, with 20 bases between. The CDR3 sequence is CASSLQGEGEGDTQYF. In nucleotides, the CDR3 is TGTGCCAGCTCACTACAGGGTGAGGGCGAAGGGGATACGCAGTATTTT. The full variable domain, rest sourced from reference TRBV18 and TRBJ2-3, is NAGVMQNPRHLVRRRGQEARLRCSPMKGHSHVYWYRQLPEEGLKFMVYLQKENIIDESGMPKERFSAEFPKEGPSILRIQQVVRGDSAAYFCASSLQGEGEGDTQYFGPGTRLTVL.

The J gene is TRBJ1-2, the V gene TRBV2; no definite D call. Trimming left V 6 bases short and J 4 bases short, with 12 bases between. This CDR3 has 13 residues. Per germline, CDR1 SNHLY and CDR2 FYNNEI. CDR3 in amino acids: CASRFLFRYGYTF. The CDR3 coding sequence is TGTGCCAGCAGGTTTTTGTTCCGCTATGGCTACACCTTC.

Only one count was recorded for this clone. The chain is built from TRBV14 and TRBJ2-5; 9 bases agree with TRBD2. The J segment lost 5 bases and the V segment lost 5 bases, leaving 3 bases of the junction unmatched. CDR3 length: 13 residues. Germline V gives CDR1 SGHDN, CDR2 FVKESK. CDR3 protein: CASSVAGGETQYF. CDR3 coding DNA: TGTGCCAGCAGCGTCGCGGGGGGGGAGACCCAGTACTTC.

This clone was seen only a few times. The genes are TRBV2 and TRBJ1-3, with a tentative D call TRBD1 (6 bases). This CDR3 region has 15 residues. Trimming took off 8 bases at V and 4 bases at J, with 18 bases between the two ends. The germline CDR1 and CDR2 sequences are SNHLY and FYNNEI. In DNA, the CDR3 is TGTGCCAGCGGCGGCGCGGGGGGCAGGGGAAACACCATATATTTT. Translating gives CASGGAGGRGNTIYF.

Turning to this clone: The sample carries other DNA sequences with the same CDR3. The rearrangement joins TRBV5-1 to TRBJ2-7; 8 nucleotides match TRBD1. V shed 4 bases and J 1 base; nucleotides not matched to a gene: 4. The germline CDR1 and CDR2 sequences are SGHRS and YFSETQ. This CDR3 region has 14 residues. This chain's CDR3 is CASSGGTGSYEQYF. The CDR3 DNA follows: TGCGCCAGCAGCGGGGGGACAGGTTCCTACGAGCAGTACTTC.

This rearrangement joins TRBV7-2 to TRBJ1-2; 7 nucleotides align to TRBD1. With V trimmed by 5 bases and J by 2 bases, 8 bases remained unmatched. The germline CDR1 and CDR2 sequences are SGHTA and FQGNSA. CDR3 length: 15 amino acids. The CDR3 nucleotides read TGTGCCAGCAGCCTCCGGGACAGACCCAACTATGGCTACACCTTC. It specifies CASSLRDRPNYGYTF.

The chain employs TRBV7-8 and TRBJ2-1, with TRBD1 as a possible D gene (5 bases). This CDR3 contains 15 residues. Germline CDR1 is SGHVS and CDR2 is FQNEAQ. Between the trimmed V and J ends, which lost 1 base and 6 bases, there was a span of 13 bases. As DNA, the CDR3 is TGTGCCAGCAGCTTAGTGTTGGCAGGGCCCAATGAGCAGTTCTTC. This sequence encodes CASSLVLAGPNEQFF.

The chain is built from TRBV3-1 (or the pseudogene TRBV3-2) and TRBJ1-2; a weak D match, TRBD1 (5 bases). The CDR3 is 14 amino acids. Germline CDR1 reads LGHDT; CDR2 reads YNNKEL (reference sequence). V gave up 2 bases and J gave up 7 bases, with 14 bases separating them. The CDR3 bases are TGTGCCAGCAGCCAATTTTTCGCGGGGGGTGGCTACACCTTC. Translated, it gives CASSQFFAGGGYTF.

V and J are TRBV29-1 and TRBJ1-1; TRBD1 agrees at 7 bases. V gave up 7 bases and J gave up 6 bases; unmatched junction bases: 8. CDR1 is SQVTM and CDR2 is ANQGSEA in the germline V gene. The CDR3 totals 12 residues. CDR3 sequence: CSGLDRAAEAFF. As DNA, the CDR3 is TGCAGCGGACTCGACAGGGCCGCTGAAGCTTTCTTT.

This clone has a handful of counts. This chain uses TRBV18 with TRBJ1-1; 9 bases align to TRBD1. Trimming took 4 bases from V and 0 from J; bases not matched to a gene: 6. CDR3 size: 16 residues. CDR1 and CDR2 (germline): KGHSH, LQKENI. The DNA of the CDR3 is TGTGCCAGCTCACTTAGACAGGGGGATATGAACACTGAAGCTTTCTTT. It codes for CASSLRQGDMNTEAFF.

The chain carries TRBV19 and TRBJ2-1; 8 bases align to TRBD1. Trimming removed 1 base from V and 7 bases from J; junction bases left unmatched: 6. The CDR3 totals 15 residues. Per the germline V gene, CDR1 is LNHDA and CDR2 is SQIVND (reference sequence). CDR3 loop: CASSIATGVWNEQFF. The CDR3 DNA sequence: TGTGCCAGTAGTATAGCGACAGGGGTTTGGAATGAGCAGTTCTTC.

The rearrangement joins TRBV30 to TRBJ2-7, with D perhaps matching TRBD1 (6 bases). The CDR3 totals 12 residues. In germline, CDR1 is GTSNPN, CDR2 SVGIG (reference sequence). Trimming removed 1 base at V and 5 bases at J, with 9 bases between. The CDR3 DNA sequence: TGTGCCTGGAGTGCGCAGGGGAACGAGCAGTACTTC. Translating it yields CAWSAQGNEQYF.

This clone was recorded a few times. V and J are TRBV5-5 and TRBJ2-1; perhaps TRBD2 as D (5 bases). Trimming shortened V by 2 bases and J by 3 bases, and 12 bases separated the two germline ends. There are 15 residues in the CDR3. CDR1 is SGHKS and CDR2 is YYEKEE in the germline V gene (reference sequence). The CDR3 here is CASSFWAGLYNEQFF. The CDR3 nucleotides read TGTGCCAGCAGCTTTTGGGCAGGACTCTACAATGAGCAGTTCTTC. The full variable domain, rest sourced from reference TRBV5-5 and TRBJ2-1, is DAGVTQSPTHLIKTRGQQVTLRCSPISGHKSVSWYQQVLGQGPQFIFQYYEKEERGRGNFPDRFSARQFPNYSSELNVNALLLGDSALYLCASSFWAGLYNEQFFGPGTRLTVL.

This sequence joins TRBV6-5 and TRBJ2-1; TRBD1 matches at 8 bases. Germline V gene sequence: CDR1 MNHEY, CDR2 SVGAGI. The CDR3 is made up of 15 amino acids. Germline trimming cut 2 bases from V and 13 bases from J; bases unmatched to any gene: 13. CDR3 sequence: CASSYGSGQASKQFF. The CDR3 coding sequence is TGTGCCAGCAGTTACGGCTCGGGACAGGCCAGTAAACAGTTCTTC.

The chain is built from TRBV3-1 (or the pseudogene TRBV3-2) and TRBJ1-1; D is perhaps TRBD1 (6 bases). The V and J ends lost 1 base and 6 bases respectively, with 18 bases between them. Germline V gene data show CDR1 as LGHDT and CDR2 as YNNKEL (reference sequence). The CDR3 spans 16 residues. CDR3 amino acids: CASSQGSGGALAEAFF. The CDR3, as DNA: TGTGCCAGCAGCCAAGGGTCGGGGGGGGCCCTAGCTGAAGCTTTCTTT.

The chain carries TRBV2 and TRBJ1-4; 7 bases align to TRBD1. CDR1 is SNHLY and CDR2 is FYNNEI in the germline V gene. There are 13 residues in the CDR3. V was clipped by 4 bases and J by 6 bases; unmatched bases: 2. CDR3 loop: CASSGQGHEKLFF. In DNA form, the CDR3 reads TGTGCCAGCAGTGGACAGGGTCATGAAAAACTGTTTTTT.

The chain combines TRBV19 with TRBJ2-3; tentative D call: TRBD1 (6 bases). The V end was cut by 0 bases, the J end by 2 bases, with 15 bases between. CDR3 length equals 17 residues. Per the germline V gene, CDR1 is LNHDA and CDR2 is SQIVND (reference sequence). The CDR3 DNA sequence: TGTGCCAGTAGTATAGATGGAAGGACAGAGCACACAGATACGCAGTATTTT. Translated, it gives CASSIDGRTEHTDTQYF. Full variable domain (rest looked up from reference TRBV19 and TRBJ2-3): DGGITQSPKYLFRKEGQNVTLSCEQNLNHDAMYWYRQDPGQGLRLIYYSQIVNDFQKGDIAEGYSVSREKKESFPLTVTSAQKNPTAFYLCASSIDGRTEHTDTQYFGPGTRLTVL.

The V gene is TRBV2, the J gene TRBJ1-5; 7 nucleotides agree with TRBD1. This CDR3 contains 14 residues. Germline V lookup: CDR1 SNHLY, CDR2 FYNNEI. V shed 6 bases, J shed 5 bases, and the junction held 7 bases outside the gene matches. For the CDR3, the DNA is TGTGCCAGCAGCAATAACAGGGGCCATCAGCCCCAGCATTTT. Amino acids: CASSNNRGHQPQHF.

V is TRBV5-1 and J is TRBJ1-3; D is perhaps TRBD1 (6 bases). The germline V and J ends were trimmed by 0 bases and 1 base, with 8 bases remaining between them. The CDR3 has 15 amino acids. Looked up from germline, CDR1 is SGHRS and CDR2 is YFSETQ. The CDR3 sequence is CASSLGQASGNTIYF. DNA of the CDR3: TGCGCCAGCAGCTTGGGACAGGCATCTGGAAACACCATATATTTT.